A selection of T cell receptor beta chains follows, all from one sample in a study of blood T cell repertoires in COVID-19. Sequencing was performed with immunoSEQ multiplex PCR; in TCRdb, only in-frame clones are kept and a portion is missing. The sample gives about 360,000 clones, 86% of which show up once; under 8.5% is in the top ten. The specimen sequenced was peripheral blood. These receptors originate from an older woman with COVID-19, enrolled during active disease. Each CDR3 is given with its conserved first and last residue. Expanded clones are given a class, and other clones once, few, many or no size at all.

>TRBJ2-5|TRBV3-1/TRBV3-2|.
CASSRLQETQYF
>TRBJ2-5|TRBV27|.
CASSFGGQGRGETQYF
>TRBJ2-7|TRBV4-3|.
CASSQDFQGTYEQYF
>TRBJ1-2|TRBV9|.
CASSVGRGLYGYTF
>TRBJ2-3|TRBV29-1|.
CSVFRQGADTQYF
>TRBJ2-3|TRBV5-1|.
CASGGQSTDTQYF
>TRBJ1-1|TRBV5-1|.
CASTSSPRSDTEAFF
>TRBJ1-1|TRBV7-9|.
CASSLGLPNTEAFF
>TRBJ2-7|TRBV13|once
CASSYGQGTYEQYF
>TRBJ2-1|TRBV12-3/TRBV12-4|.
CASTPRGSDEQFF
>TRBJ2-2|TRBV18|.
CASSPRAIPGELFF
>TRBJ1-1|TRBV27|once
CASSSTGGRTEAFF
>TRBJ1-1|TRBV13|.
CASSLRPPVSEAFF
>TRBJ2-2|TRBV5-1|.
CASSRGQLPTGELFF
>TRBJ1-5|TRBV20-1|.
CRGRGQPQHF
>TRBJ1-6|TRBV7-3|.
CASSLRGQGIGSPLHF
>TRBJ2-2|TRBV10-3|.
CAISGGRGQGSVTGELFF
>TRBJ1-5|TRBV29-1|.
CSVGGGSNQPQHF
>TRBJ1-4|TRBV6-5|once
CASSRTGLDEKLFF
>TRBJ2-1|TRBV19|.
CASSKLAGSSYNEQFF
>TRBJ2-7|TRBV4-3|.
CASSQDWGTGVYYEQYF
>TRBJ1-5|TRBV7-2|.
CASSSQGPYQPQHF
>TRBJ2-1|TRBV9|.
CASSVGQGDYNEQFF
>TRBJ2-7|TRBV7-2|.
CASSLSGDLSSYEQYF
>TRBJ1-1|TRBV27|.
CASSLRGQITEAFF
>TRBJ1-5|TRBV6-1|.
CASSEDPGGNQPQHF
>TRBJ2-1|TRBV4-1|.
CASSQDGLYNEQFF
>TRBJ2-3|TRBV21-1|.
CASRTSPRTDTQYF
>TRBJ1-5|TRBV10-2|few
CASRGGRNQPQHF
>TRBJ1-2|TRBV7-2|.
CASSSGTGSYYGYTF
>TRBJ1-4|TRBV7-2|.
CASSFPPYRAHPSEKLFF
>TRBJ1-5|TRBV27|.
CASSLSPGGWGNQPQHF
>TRBJ1-5|TRBV4-1|.
CASSQELGRQPQHF
>TRBJ2-4|TRBV4-1|.
CASSQSPGDQVDIQYF
>TRBJ2-7|TRBV28|.
CASNKGGYGSYEQYF
>TRBJ1-2|TRBV7-2|.
CASSHRGGDGGYTF
>TRBJ2-2|TRBV11-3|.
CASSATTGGELFF
>TRBJ1-5|TRBV5-1|.
CASSPTGRQPQHF
>TRBJ2-7|TRBV7-3|.
CASRRSPAGDYEQYF
>TRBJ2-7|TRBV6-6|.
CASNTRGGALYEQYF
>TRBJ1-5|TRBV10-3|.
CAIQETGAGKPQHF
>TRBJ2-5|TRBV7-7|.
CASSPRGTSGGETQYF
>TRBJ2-7|TRBV11-3|once
CASSLGGQPYEQYF
>TRBJ2-1|TRBV12-3/TRBV12-4|.
CASSLAQQFF
>TRBJ2-5|TRBV10-2|.
CASRRDIAGQETQYF
>TRBJ2-1|TRBV21-1|.
CASSKVHCRLRNEQFF
>TRBJ2-3|TRBV6-5|.
CASTGQGKSDTQYF
>TRBJ1-3|TRBV7-2|few
CASSPRTGVNTIYF
>TRBJ1-5|TRBV6-2/TRBV6-3|.
CASSIRGEGANQPQHF
>TRBJ1-4|TRBV12-3/TRBV12-4|.
CASSPSRSLFF
>TRBJ1-2|TRBV20-1|.
CSASDSSRSGWGYTF
>TRBJ2-7|TRBV5-6|.
CASRAGDRGYEQYF
>TRBJ2-1|TRBV4-1|.
CASSRAGEVNEQFF
>TRBJ1-1|TRBV11-3|few
CASAKEMNTEAFF
>TRBJ1-3|TRBV5-1|.
CASSFSPGSGNTIYF